The entry that follows covers one TCR beta chain sequence. Its specificity is unknown. This table comes from immunoSEQ multiplex PCR, and its TCRdb copy is limited to in-frame clones, with some not included. The profile shows some 150,000 clones, just under 90% of them singletons. This sample was included in a study of cytomegalovirus exposure and HLA in healthy donors. Study outcomes and limitations: The classifier reportedly diagnosed cytomegalovirus status with high specificity and sensitivity. Some public TCRs appeared in many individuals, while most sequences were rare.

This CDR3 has 14 residues. The V gene end was trimmed by 3 bases and the J gene end by 3 bases; junction bases not matched to a gene: 1. CDR1 is SGHTA, CDR2 FQGNSA, per germline. V and J are TRBV7-2 and TRBJ1-1; 10 nucleotides match TRBD1. The sequence came from a young woman in good health and CMV-seronegative. Sequenced: PBMCs. This chain's CDR3 is CASSLTGGYTEAFF. The CDR3, as DNA: TGTGCCAGCAGCTTGACAGGGGGCTACACTGAAGCTTTCTTT.